The 15 T cell receptor beta chains in this list originate from one sample, sequenced in a study of OX40 agonist ivuxolimab in advanced cancers. Assay used: immunoSEQ multiplex PCR; TCRdb lists only in-frame clones, some missing. Of roughly 80,000 clones listed, 80% to 90% are singletons. Here the sequenced sample was CD4+ or CD8+ T cells sorted from blood, taken in a trial of the OX40 agonist ivuxolimab. Source of these receptors: an adult with an advanced solid tumor such as melanoma, head and neck, liver or kidney cancer.

The chain is built from TRBV6-5 and TRBJ1-2; D remains unclear. Germline CDR1 MNHEY, CDR2 SVGAGI. The CDR3 is made up of 11 amino acids. The V gene lost 11 bases and the J gene lost 3 bases, with 10 bases spanning the gap. The CDR3 is CAVGTYYGYTF. As DNA, the CDR3 is TGTGCCGTAGGCACGTACTATGGCTACACCTTC.

The V gene is TRBV7-3, the J gene TRBJ2-3; 8 nucleotides match TRBD2. This CDR3 is 15 amino acids long. CDR1 is SGHTA and CDR2 is FQGTGA in the germline V gene. V lost 10 bases and J lost 2; bases outside the gene matches: 11. CDR3 loop: CATKGRGGPTDTQYF. DNA of the CDR3: TGTGCCACCAAGGGCCGGGGGGGACCCACAGATACGCAGTATTTT.

The table lists this clone with a few counts. V is TRBV7-2 and J is TRBJ2-7, with D hard to call. The length of the CDR3 is 12 residues. CDR1 and CDR2 from the germline V gene are SGHTA and FQGNSA. V was cut by 4 bases and J by 7 bases, with 11 bases left in between. This chain's CDR3 is CASSWYLGEQYF. The CDR3 DNA follows: TGTGCCAGCAGCTGGTACCTCGGGGAGCAGTACTTC.

V gene TRBV7-3 combines with J gene TRBJ2-7; D is tentatively TRBD1 or TRBD2 (5 bases each). Germline CDR1 and CDR2: SGHTA and FQGTGA. The CDR3 covers 15 residues. The V gene lost 1 base and the J gene lost 0 bases, with 10 bases spanning the gap. CDR3 amino acids: CASSLMPGSSYEQYF. The CDR3 bases are TGTGCCAGCAGCTTAATGCCAGGGAGCTCCTACGAGCAGTACTTC.

This clone was counted once. The chain carries TRBV5-8 and TRBJ1-6; no clear D gene. With 0 bases removed from V and 10 bases from J, the gap between germline ends came to 11 bases. Germline CDR1 is SGHTS and CDR2 is YDEGEE. The CDR3 runs 14 residues. CDR3 bases: TGTGCCAGCAGCTTGGCCTTGGCTGGATCACCCCTCCACTTT. It is translated as CASSLALAGSPLHF.

The chain recombines TRBV5-5 with TRBJ2-3, with 12 nucleotides matching TRBD2. In germline, CDR1 is SGHKS, CDR2 YYEKEE (reference sequence). There are 15 residues in the CDR3. Trimming took 2 bases from V and 6 from J; bases not matched to a gene: 4. The CDR3 sequence: CASSFGLAGLDTQYF. In DNA form, the CDR3 reads TGTGCCAGCAGCTTCGGACTAGCGGGGTTGGATACGCAGTATTTT. The entire variable domain, with the rest obtained from reference TRBV5-5 and TRBJ2-3, is as follows: DAGVTQSPTHLIKTRGQQVTLRCSPISGHKSVSWYQQVLGQGPQFIFQYYEKEERGRGNFPDRFSARQFPNYSSELNVNALLLGDSALYLCASSFGLAGLDTQYFGPGTRLTVL.

V gene TRBV2 combines with J gene TRBJ2-5; no reliable D call. Looked up from germline, CDR1 is SNHLY and CDR2 is FYNNEI. This CDR3 region has 14 residues. V lost 6 bases to trimming and J lost 5 bases, with 16 bases between them. CDR3 sequence reads: CASRTYMGRETQYF. CDR3 sequence (DNA): TGTGCCAGCAGGACCTACATGGGTAGGGAGACCCAGTACTTC.

The count of this clone is one. J is TRBJ2-3 and V is TRBV19; 12 bases map to TRBD2. The CDR3 has 19 amino acids. With 6 bases clipped from V and 2 bases from J, the junction kept 15 bases outside the gene matches. Germline V gene data show CDR1 as LNHDA and CDR2 as SQIVND (reference sequence). The CDR3 here is CASSYTGTSGLVHTDTQYF. As DNA, the CDR3 is TGTGCCAGTAGCTACACCGGGACTAGCGGGCTGGTCCACACAGATACGCAGTATTTT. The whole variable domain, filled in from reference TRBV19 and TRBJ2-3, reads DGGITQSPKYLFRKEGQNVTLSCEQNLNHDAMYWYRQDPGQGLRLIYYSQIVNDFQKGDIAEGYSVSREKKESFPLTVTSAQKNPTAFYLCASSYTGTSGLVHTDTQYFGPGTRLTVL.

V gene TRBV6-5 combines with J gene TRBJ1-6, with 10 nucleotides matching TRBD1. Germline V lookup: CDR1 MNHEY, CDR2 SVGAGI. There are 15 residues in the CDR3. Trimming cost V 2 bases and J 6 bases; bases outside gene matches: 1. DNA of the CDR3: TGTGCCAGCAGTTACGGGGACAGGGGTAATTCACCCCTCCACTTT. Encoded protein: CASSYGDRGNSPLHF.

The chain employs TRBV5-1 and TRBJ1-5, with D perhaps TRBD1 (6 bases). This CDR3 region has 15 residues. The germline CDR1 and CDR2 sequences are SGHRS and YFSETQ. V lost 4 bases to trimming and J lost 5 bases, with 16 bases between them. Written as DNA, the CDR3 is TGCGCCAGCAGCCCCCGCCCCGGGGGGCATCAGCCCCAGCATTTT. Translated, it gives CASSPRPGGHQPQHF. The whole variable domain, filled in from reference TRBV5-1 and TRBJ1-5, reads KAGVTQTPRYLIKTRGQQVTLSCSPISGHRSVSWYQQTPGQGLQFLFEYFSETQRNKGNFPGRFSGRQFSNSRSEMNVSTLELGDSALYLCASSPRPGGHQPQHFGDGTRLSIL.

The chain has TRBV15 and TRBJ1-6; tentatively, D is TRBD1 (6 bases). The length of the CDR3 is 18 residues. V gave up 0 bases and J gave up 0 bases, with 12 bases separating them. Germline CDR1 and CDR2: LNHNV and YYDKDF (reference sequence). The CDR3 DNA reads TGTGCCACCAGCAGAGATCTGAAAGGGGGCTCCTATAATTCACCCCTCCACTTT. This gives the protein CATSRDLKGGSYNSPLHF. The entire variable domain, with the rest obtained from reference TRBV15 and TRBJ1-6, is as follows: DAMVIQNPRYQVTQFGKPVTLSCSQTLNHNVMYWYQQKSSQAPKLLFHYYDKDFNNEADTPDNFQSRRPNTSFCFLDIRSPGLGDTAMYLCATSRDLKGGSYNSPLHFGNGTRLTVT.

The genes are TRBV19 and TRBJ2-1; TRBD1 is a possible D gene (6 bases). V was pared by 5 bases and J by 4 bases, with 9 bases between. The CDR3 runs 13 residues. From germline, CDR1 is LNHDA and CDR2 SQIVND (reference sequence). CDR3 in DNA: TGTGCCAGTAGTGTCGACAGGTACAATGAGCAGTTCTTC. The encoded protein is CASSVDRYNEQFF.

This clone was seen a single time. The chain links TRBV28 to TRBJ2-3; 14 bases are a match to TRBD2. Looked up from germline, CDR1 is MDHEN and CDR2 is SYDVKM. Losses at the gene ends were 5 bases for V and 6 bases for J; bases not matched to a gene: 10. CDR3 size: 17 residues. The CDR3 DNA follows: TGTGCCAGCAGTCCTCTCGGGACTAGCGGGAGTTTCGATACGCAGTATTTT. It is translated as CASSPLGTSGSFDTQYF.

Only one count was recorded for this clone. V is TRBV18 and J is TRBJ2-2; D uncertain. This CDR3 is 14 amino acids long. V lost 1 base and J 1 base, leaving 4 bases between the germline ends. Germline loops: CDR1 KGHSH, CDR2 LQKENI. CDR3 nucleotide sequence: TGTGCCAGCTCACCACAAGGGAACACCGGGGAGCTGTTTTTT. Amino acids: CASSPQGNTGELFF.

The chain joins TRBV20-1 to TRBJ2-7; D gene uncertain. Germline CDR1 reads DFQATT; CDR2 reads SNEGSKA (reference sequence). The germline V and J ends were trimmed by 6 bases and 3 bases, with 9 bases remaining between them. This CDR3 is built from 11 residues. The CDR3 protein is CSATLDYEQYF. CDR3 DNA: TGCAGTGCAACACTGGACTACGAGCAGTACTTC.